These T cell receptor beta chains were read from a single sample in a study of T cell responses to AZD1222 COVID-19 vaccine. Using immunoSEQ multiplex PCR, the repertoire was profiled, and TCRdb retains in-frame clones only, with some absent. The sample holds 150,000 to 200,000 clones, more than 75% seen once. This specimen consisted of peripheral blood, obtained 28 days after the second AZD1222 dose. These receptors were obtained from an adult who received the AZD1222 COVID-19 vaccine. CDR3s include the opening cysteine and the closing phenylalanine or tryptophan. The order of the fields is J gene, clone size, D gene, V gene, CDR3 protein, CDR3 DNA. D genes are given only for firm matches. Rows give clone size only sometimes, using once, few, many, or a class for an expanded clone.

TRBJ1-2,.,TRBD1,TRBV3-1/TRBV3-2,CASSQWGQGGGYTF,TGTGCCAGCAGCCAATGGGGACAGGGCGGCGGCTACACCTTC
TRBJ2-3,.,.,TRBV19,CASKGGNTDTQYF,TGTGCCAGTAAAGGCGGGAACACAGATACGCAGTATTTT
TRBJ2-7,.,.,TRBV6-5,CASSAQVAGTSEQYF,TGTGCCAGCAGCGCCCAAGTTGCAGGGACGAGCGAGCAGTACTTC
TRBJ1-6,.,TRBD1,TRBV7-9,CASSRDRVGNSPLHF,TGTGCCAGCAGCCGCGACAGGGTCGGCAATTCACCCCTCCACTTT
TRBJ2-1,.,.,TRBV30,CAWSVQGLRSVHEQFF,TGTGCCTGGAGTGTACAGGGCCTTAGAAGCGTCCATGAGCAGTTCTTC
TRBJ1-6,.,.,TRBV28,CASRTWTAQPLHF,TGTGCCAGCCGAACCTGGACCGCTCAGCCCCTCCACTTT
TRBJ1-3,.,TRBD1,TRBV4-3,CASSQSHRQGAGNTIYF,TGCGCCAGCAGCCAATCCCACAGACAGGGGGCTGGAAACACCATATATTTT
TRBJ2-1,.,TRBD2,TRBV7-2,CASSLTTRLAGGSYNEQFF,TGTGCCAGCAGCTTAACTACCCGACTAGCGGGAGGGTCTTACAATGAGCAGTTCTTC
TRBJ1-5,.,TRBD1,TRBV7-2,CASSFGQGDQPQHF,TGTGCCAGCAGCTTCGGACAGGGGGATCAGCCCCAGCATTTT
TRBJ2-5,.,.,TRBV7-2,CASSLQTSQETQYF,TGTGCCAGCAGCCTTCAGACAAGCCAAGAGACCCAGTACTTC
TRBJ2-5,.,.,TRBV3-1/TRBV3-2,CASSQDRAGEETQYF,TGTGCCAGCAGCCAAGATAGGGCAGGGGAGGAGACCCAGTACTTC
TRBJ1-1,.,.,TRBV28,CASIQSPTGEAFF,TGTGCCAGCATCCAAAGCCCAACAGGGGAAGCTTTCTTT
TRBJ1-2,.,.,TRBV6-1,CASSEAQGGLYGYTF,TGTGCCAGCAGTGAAGCGCAGGGAGGGCTCTATGGCTACACCTTC
TRBJ1-4,.,.,TRBV7-8,CASSLAGINEKLFF,TGTGCCAGCAGCTTAGCTGGAATTAATGAAAAACTGTTTTTT
TRBJ2-3,.,.,TRBV7-3,CASSLNGQTDTQYF,TGTGCCAGCAGCTTAAACGGACAGACAGATACGCAGTATTTT
TRBJ2-2,once,TRBD2,TRBV7-2,CASSLSGPNTGELFF,TGTGCCAGCAGCCTTAGCGGGCCCAACACCGGGGAGCTGTTTTTT
TRBJ1-2,.,.,TRBV7-2,CASSLVPTRTNYGYTF,TGTGCCAGCAGCTTAGTCCCGACAAGGACTAACTATGGCTACACCTTC
TRBJ1-3,.,TRBD1,TRBV7-9,CASSKGTGSGNTIYF,TGTGCCAGCAGCAAGGGGACAGGGTCTGGAAACACCATATATTTT
TRBJ1-2,.,.,TRBV9,CASSVVQLGGYTF,TGTGCCAGCAGCGTAGTTCAATTGGGTGGCTACACCTTC